Below, 8 T cell receptor beta chains from the same sample are listed, as sequenced in a study of beta chain features in type 1 diabetes. Study-level findings and limits: TCRB CDR3s from Type 1 diabetes patients were moderately but significantly shorter in all four CD4+ subsets.

Antigens for these TCRs are unknown. The study reverse transcribed the entire isolated RNA, so it sequenced expressed TCRB transcripts. This table comes from immunoSEQ multiplex PCR, and its TCRdb copy is limited to in-frame clones, with some not included. This sample has 600,000 to 700,000 clones, with about an eighth found just once. The material sequenced was naive CD4+ T cells from blood. The source is a man aged 25 to 40 with type 1 diabetes.

This chain uses TRBV10-3 with TRBJ2-1; TRBD1 matches at 10 bases. The germline V gene encodes CDR1 ENHRY and CDR2 SYGVKD. The CDR3 sequence is 14 residues long. Unmatched junction bases numbered 9, after V lost 3 bases and J lost 13 bases. This CDR3 is CAISDIGTGDFQFF. Written as DNA, the CDR3 is TGTGCCATCAGTGATATTGGGACAGGGGATTTTCAGTTCTTC.

This clone appeared a few times. The V gene is TRBV7-9, the J gene TRBJ1-4; D remains unclear. Trimming removed 4 bases from V and 8 bases from J, with 14 bases in between. CDR3 size: 14 residues. Germline V lookup: CDR1 SEHNR, CDR2 FQNEAQ (reference sequence). CDR3 sequence (DNA): TGTGCCAGCAGCTCAACGGTCCTGCAGGAAAAACTGTTTTTT. It specifies CASSSTVLQEKLFF.

The table lists this clone with a few counts. The rearrangement joins TRBV16 to TRBJ1-4; D is unresolved. From germline, CDR1 is KGHSY and CDR2 FQNENV. The CDR3 is made up of 16 amino acids. V dropped 4 bases and J dropped 7 bases, with 19 bases sitting between them. CDR3 amino acids: CASSPPRITALEKLFF. The CDR3 nucleotides read TGTGCCAGCAGCCCACCGCGTATAACCGCCCTTGAAAAACTGTTTTTT.

This clone was picked up a small number of times. The chain employs TRBV9 and TRBJ1-6; D gene unclear. The germline V and J ends were trimmed by 0 bases and 2 bases, with 9 bases remaining between them. This CDR3 is 16 amino acids long. The germline V gene encodes CDR1 SGDLS and CDR2 YYNGEE. DNA for the CDR3: TGTGCCAGCAGCGTAGATCTGGGGACCTATAATTCACCCCTCCACTTT. This encodes CASSVDLGTYNSPLHF.

The gene calls are TRBV10-3 and TRBJ2-1; TRBD2 is a possible D gene (6 bases). This CDR3 is built from 14 residues. Per the germline V gene, CDR1 is ENHRY and CDR2 is SYGVKD. The germline V and J ends were trimmed by 3 bases and 9 bases, with 15 bases remaining between them. Written as DNA, the CDR3 is TGTGCCATCAGTGAAACCGCAGGGCGGGGTGAGCAGTTCTTC. Translation gives CAISETAGRGEQFF.

This clone was counted a few times. The rearrangement links TRBV7-2 to TRBJ1-3, with TRBD1 identical over 8 bases. The V gene end was trimmed by 4 bases and the J gene end by 0 bases; junction bases not matched to a gene: 8. The CDR3 spans 17 residues. The germline V gene has CDR1 SGHTA and CDR2 FQGNSA. The CDR3: CASSSAGGFSSGNTIYF. DNA of the CDR3: TGTGCCAGCAGCTCCGCAGGGGGCTTCAGCTCTGGAAACACCATATATTTT.

This chain uses TRBV9 with TRBJ1-1; D might be TRBD1 (5 bases). V was trimmed by 0 bases and J by 1 base, leaving 10 bases between them. CDR1 is SGDLS, CDR2 YYNGEE, per germline. The CDR3 has 15 amino acids. The CDR3 nucleotides are TGTGCCAGCAGCGTAGCGGCAGGGTCGAACACTGAAGCTTTCTTT. This translates into CASSVAAGSNTEAFF.

This chain joins TRBV5-4 and TRBJ2-5; no firm D call. The CDR3 extends over 14 amino acids. V was pared by 2 bases and J by 3 bases, with 11 bases between. Germline loops: CDR1 SGHNT, CDR2 YYREEE (reference sequence). DNA of the CDR3: TGTGCCAGCAGCTTAAGCCGGAGTGAAGAGACCCAGTACTTC. This encodes CASSLSRSEETQYF.